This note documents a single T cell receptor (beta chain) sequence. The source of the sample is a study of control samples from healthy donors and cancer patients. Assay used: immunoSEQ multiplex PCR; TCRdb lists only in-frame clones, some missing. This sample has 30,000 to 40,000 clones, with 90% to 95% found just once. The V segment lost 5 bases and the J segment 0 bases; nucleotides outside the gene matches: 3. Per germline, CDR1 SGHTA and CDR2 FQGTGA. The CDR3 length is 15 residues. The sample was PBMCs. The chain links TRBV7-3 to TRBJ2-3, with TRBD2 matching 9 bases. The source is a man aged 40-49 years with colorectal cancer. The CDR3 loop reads CASSPSGTSTDTQYF. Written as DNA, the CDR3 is TGTGCCAGCAGCCCTAGCGGGACTAGCACAGATACGCAGTATTTT.